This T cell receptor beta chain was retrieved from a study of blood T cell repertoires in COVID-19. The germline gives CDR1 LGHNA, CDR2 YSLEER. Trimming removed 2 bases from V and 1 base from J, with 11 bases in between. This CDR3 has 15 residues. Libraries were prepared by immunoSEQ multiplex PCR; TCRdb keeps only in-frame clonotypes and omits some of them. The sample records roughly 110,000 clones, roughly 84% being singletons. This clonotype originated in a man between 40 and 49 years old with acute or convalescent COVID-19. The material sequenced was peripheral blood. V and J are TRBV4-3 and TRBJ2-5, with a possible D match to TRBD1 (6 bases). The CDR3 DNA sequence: TGCGCCAGCAGCCAAACCCAGGGGTTCCAAGAGACCCAGTACTTC. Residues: CASSQTQGFQETQYF.